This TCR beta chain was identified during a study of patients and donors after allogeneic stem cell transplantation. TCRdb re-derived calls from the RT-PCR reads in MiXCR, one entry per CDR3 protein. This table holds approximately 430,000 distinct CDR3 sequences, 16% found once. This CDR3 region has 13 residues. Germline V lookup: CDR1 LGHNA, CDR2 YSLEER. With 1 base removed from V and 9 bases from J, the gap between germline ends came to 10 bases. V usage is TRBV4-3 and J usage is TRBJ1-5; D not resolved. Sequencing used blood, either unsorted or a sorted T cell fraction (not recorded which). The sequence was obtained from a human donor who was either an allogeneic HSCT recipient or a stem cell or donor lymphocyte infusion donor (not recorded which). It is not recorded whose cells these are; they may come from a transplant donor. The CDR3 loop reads CASSQASGGPQHF. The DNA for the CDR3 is TGCGCCAGCAGCCAAGCCTCAGGAGGGCCCCAGCATTTT.